These 20 T cell receptor delta chains were sequenced from one sample in a study of DNA immune sequencing with unique molecular identifiers (TCRdb year 2020). Libraries were constructed by multiplex PCR. Instrument on record: Illumina MiniSeq. A 32-plex assay with primers for all 8 TRDV and 4 TRDJ genes covering the CDR3 was used to amplify genomic DNA. A 12-nucleotide UMI was added during 3 barcoding PCR cycles, followed by a second PCR with Illumina adapter primers. The public reads were reprocessed by TCRdb using CATT, and rows of matching DNA were later combined. This sample lists about 5,200 delta-chain clones; about 11% were detected once. The ten most abundant clones make up approximately 53% of the sample. The sample consisted of gamma-delta T cells enriched from blood buffy coat, or unenriched PBMCs (not recorded which). Receptors originate from a human donor in good health.

Points on this clone: A far larger clone is one nucleotide away, so this likely arose from a read error. In the same sample, other DNA sequences code for this CDR3. The chain joins TRDV2 to TRDJ1, with 7 nucleotides matching TRDD3. Germline V gene data show CDR1 as GEAIGNYY and CDR2 as EKD. The CDR3 is made up of 18 amino acids. The J segment lost 3 bases and the V segment lost 0 bases, leaving 15 bases of the junction unmatched. CDR3 sequence (DNA): TGTGCCTGTGACACCGTAGGTGGTGGGGATATCCGATCCGATAAACTCATCTTT. It encodes CACDTVGGGDIRSDKLIF.

Regarding this clone: Since a far larger clone is one base different, this is likely a read error. Other DNA variants within this sample encode the same CDR3. The rearrangement uses TRDV1 and TRDJ1, with TRDD3 identical over 9 bases. The J gene, left out of TCRdb, was set here by checking the DNA against germline. The length of the CDR3 is 24 residues. CDR1 is TSWWSYY and CDR2 is QGS in the germline V gene. Losses at the gene ends were 4 bases for V and 2 bases for J; bases not matched to a gene: 32. The CDR3: CALGGYLSSFTRTWGIRRTDKLIF. Written as DNA, the CDR3 is TGTGCTCTTGGGGGCTATCTCTCTTCCTTTACGCGTACCTGGGGGATTCGGAGGACCGATAAACTCATCTTT.

A few counts support this clone. The translation of this DNA and the TCRdb protein of a much larger clone differ at residue 14, probably owing to a read error; the protein shown here is translated from the DNA. The V gene is TRDV2, the J gene TRDJ1; TRDD3 matches 9 bases. The CDR3 consists of 17 residues. Germline assignment: CDR1 GEAIGNYY and CDR2 EKD. The CDR3 protein is CACDTLGDGKYTDILIF. CDR3 coding DNA: TGTGCCTGTGACACTCTGGGGGATGGAAAGTACACCGATATACTCATCTTT.

This clone was detected a few times. Translating this DNA gives a protein that differs at residue 7 from the TCRdb one, which belongs to a much larger clone; a read error is likely, and the protein shown is this translation. The rearrangement joins TRDV2 to TRDJ1; 7 positions agree with TRDD3. The germline V gene encodes CDR1 GEAIGNYY and CDR2 EKD. Germline trimming cut 1 base from V and 0 bases from J; bases unmatched to any gene: 13. The CDR3 is made up of 18 amino acids. As DNA, the CDR3 is TGTGCCTGTGACACACTGGAGGATACGCGGCAATACACCGATAAACTCATCTTT. It encodes CACDTLEDTRQYTDKLIF.

This chain connects TRDV1 to TRDJ1; the match to TRDD3 covers 7 bases. The trim removed 2 bases at V and 0 bases at J, leaving 12 bases unmatched. Per germline, CDR1 TSWWSYY and CDR2 QGS. This CDR3 spans 18 amino acids. CDR3 nucleotides: TGTGCTCTTGGGGAAGGAGTGCTGGGGGCCACGTACACCGATAAACTCATCTTT. Protein sequence: CALGEGVLGATYTDKLIF.

This clone appeared a few times. TCRdb records a much larger clone's protein for this DNA, with a difference at residue 8 that likely arises from a read error; the protein given is the translation of the DNA. The chain has TRDV2 and TRDJ3; D possibly matches TRDD1 or TRDD3 (5 bases each). Germline CDR1 GEAIGNYY, CDR2 EKD. The CDR3 is 18 residues long. V was cut by 2 bases and J by 0 bases, with 13 bases left in between. CDR3 protein: CACDKILESSWDTRQMFF. The CDR3 DNA follows: TGTGCCTGTGACAAAATACTGGAGAGCTCCTGGGACACCCGACAGATGTTTTTC.

Concerning this clone: A read error may explain this, as a much larger clone is one base away. The chain is built from TRDV1 and TRDJ1, with TRDD3 matching 9 bases. The J gene is not listed in TCRdb, so it was assigned here from a DNA match to germline. The CDR3 has 24 amino acids. The germline V gene encodes CDR1 TSWWSYY and CDR2 QGS. Here the CDR3 reads CALGQLTTTLRSILGEAYTDKLIF. The CDR3, as DNA: TGTGCTCTTGGGCAACTCACTACTACATTACGTTCAATACTGGGGGAGGCGTACACCGATAAACTCATCTTT.

As to this clone: TCRdb assigns this DNA the protein of a much larger clone, which departs from its translation at residue 16; this likely reflects a read error, and the protein shown comes from translating the DNA. The J gene is TRDJ1, the V gene TRDV2; 13 nucleotides align to TRDD3. CDR1 GEAIGNYY and CDR2 EKD come from the germline V gene. There are 19 residues in the CDR3. The CDR3 coding sequence is TGTGCCTGTGACACCCTACTGGGGGATACGGAGATTAACACCGATAACCTCATCTTT. Translation gives CACDTLLGDTEINTDNLIF.

This clone has a handful of counts. TCRdb has a much larger clone's protein, which differs at residue 3 from the translation of this DNA, likely because of a read error; what is shown is the protein translated from the DNA. This rearrangement joins TRDV2 to TRDJ1; TRDD3 matches at 13 bases. Germline CDR1 reads GEAIGNYY; CDR2 reads EKD. The CDR3 is made up of 19 amino acids. The CDR3 sequence: CASEIGLNWGIRAGWKLIF. In DNA form, the CDR3 reads TGTGCCAGTGAAATAGGCCTAAACTGGGGGATACGGGCCGGGTGGAAACTCATCTTT.

There are a few counts of this clone. The chain couples TRDV1 to TRDJ1, with TRDD2 matching 9 bases. TCRdb is silent on the J gene; assignment here came from matching the DNA to germline. With V trimmed by 3 bases and J by 0 bases, 20 bases remained unmatched. Per the germline V gene, CDR1 is TSWWSYY and CDR2 is QGS. The CDR3 has 21 residues. The CDR3 bases are TGTGCTCTTGGGGATCCCTTCCTACGGAGATACGCGGCCATGTACACCGATAAACTCATCTTT. This codes for CALGDPFLRRYAAMYTDKLIF.

This clone was recorded many times. The V and J genes are TRDV2 and TRDJ1, with 10 nucleotides matching TRDD3. CDR1 is GEAIGNYY and CDR2 is EKD in the germline V gene. J lost 2 bases, V lost 0 bases, and 8 bases had no gene match. This CDR3 region has 17 residues. CDR3 coding DNA: TGTGCCTGTGACACCTGGGGGATACTAAATTTGACCGATAAACTCATCTTT. It codes for CACDTWGILNLTDKLIF.

This clone was recorded at least ten times. CDR3: CASRRSPSRTGGQKLIF. In DNA form, the CDR3 reads TGTGCCTCCCGGCGGAGTCCTTCCCGTACTGGGGGACAGAAACTCATCTTT. V usage is TRDV3 and J usage is TRDJ1; TRDD3 matches 9 bases. The CDR3 is 17 residues long. Trimming at V came to 4 bases and at J to 8 bases, leaving 23 bases not matched to a gene. The germline V gene has CDR1 TVYSNPD and CDR2 GDNSRS (reference sequence).

This clone turned up a few times. The genes are TRDV1 and TRDJ1; D possibly corresponds to TRDD2 (9 bases). TCRdb supplies no J gene; here it was assigned by aligning the nucleotide sequence to germline. CDR3 length: 25 amino acids. Germline V gene lookup returns CDR1 TSWWSYY and CDR2 QGS. V shed 2 bases and J shed 0 bases, with 40 bases lying between them. The CDR3 loop reads CALGEGMVLPTSTGGTSLHTDKLIF. The CDR3 region has the DNA TGTGCTCTTGGGGAAGGCATGGTCCTTCCTACGTCAACTGGGGGTACGAGCCTCCACACCGATAAACTCATCTTT.

This clone was counted a few times. With a far larger clone one base away, a read error is the likely cause. This sample also contains other DNA sequences that code for the same CDR3. This chain uses TRDV2 with TRDJ1; 11 bases align to TRDD3. CDR3 length: 19 amino acids. Germline V gene lookup returns CDR1 GEAIGNYY and CDR2 EKD. Here the CDR3 reads CACDTVSNWGISDTDKLIF. In DNA, the CDR3 is TGTGCCTGTGACACCGTATCGAACTGGGGGATATCAGACACCGATAAACTTATCTTT.

About this clone itself: A far larger clone is a single base away, which makes a read error likely. Within the sample, other DNA sequences also encode this same CDR3. The gene calls are TRDV2 and TRDJ1; 7 positions agree with TRDD3. Trimming removed 0 bases from V and 0 bases from J; junction bases left unmatched: 18. This CDR3 is built from 20 residues. CDR1 is GEAIGNYY and CDR2 is EKD in the germline V gene. Here the CDR3 reads CACDTYGLSGYGPNTDKLIF. The CDR3 nucleotides read TGTGCCTGTGACACCTACGGTTTGTCTGGATACGGGCCCAACACCGATAAACTCATCTTT.

This clone was observed a single time. This rearrangement joins TRDV1 to TRDJ1; 9 bases are a match to TRDD2. Assignment of the J gene here rests on matching the DNA to germline, because TCRdb gives none. The CDR3 runs 23 residues. Germline loops: CDR1 TSWWSYY, CDR2 QGS. The J segment lost 0 bases and the V segment lost 2 bases, leaving 25 bases of the junction unmatched. The CDR3 is CALGEGEPPAFLHPGKYTDKLIF. As DNA, the CDR3 is TGTGCTCTTGGGGAAGGGGAGCCCCCGGCCTTCCTACACCCAGGCAAGTACACCGATAAACTCATCTTT.

This clone has a handful of counts. TCRdb's listed protein matches a much larger clone and diverges from this DNA's translation at residue 13, likely through a read error; the protein shown comes from the DNA. The CDR3 coding sequence is TGTGCCTGTGACCCGTCCGATCGGAAGTACACCGATGAACTCATCTTT. It codes for CACDPSDRKYTDELIF. The chain carries TRDV2 and TRDJ1; D not certain. This CDR3 is built from 16 residues. Germline values: CDR1 GEAIGNYY, CDR2 EKD.

This clone was recorded a few times. The V and J genes are TRDV2 and TRDJ1, with 10 positions matching TRDD3. CDR1 and CDR2 (germline): GEAIGNYY, EKD. The CDR3 contains 17 residues. Trimming took 1 base from V and 0 from J; bases not matched to a gene: 7. DNA for the CDR3: TGTGCCTGTGACACTGGGTGGGGGATACAAAACACCGATAAACTCATCTTT. This codes for CACDTGWGIQNTDKLIF.

This clone rates as medium-sized. The rearrangement joins TRDV3 to TRDJ1, with 10 bases aligning to TRDD3. Trimming removed 3 bases from V and 2 bases from J; junction bases left unmatched: 21. There are 19 residues in the CDR3. Germline V gene lookup returns CDR1 TVYSNPD and CDR2 GDNSRS (reference sequence). For the CDR3, the DNA is TGTGCCTTCCGGTCCCGATCCTACGTACTGGGGGATGGGACCGATAAACTCATCTTT. Its translation: CAFRSRSYVLGDGTDKLIF.

V is TRDV1 and J is TRDJ1; D gene uncertain. TCRdb supplies no J gene; here it was assigned by aligning the nucleotide sequence to germline. The CDR3 contains 16 residues. CDR1 TSWWSYY and CDR2 QGS come from the germline V gene. Trimming cost V 5 bases and J 1 base, with 17 bases left between them. The CDR3 spells CALGHAKTLCTDKLIF. As DNA, the CDR3 is TGTGCTCTTGGGCACGCCAAAACCCTTTGCACCGATAAACTCATCTTT.